This T cell receptor beta chain stems from a study of shared clonotypes between healthy human individuals. Study-wide results and limits: Sharing across four donors was highest in naive CD4 (roughly 5%) and lowest in memory CD8 (approximately 0.4%).

Points on this clone: Antigen unknown.

Some 30,000 T cell genomes, or roughly 180 ng DNA, went into the sorted-subset replicate PCRs. In the original processing: Filtering differed because ImmunoSEQ produced junction-only sequences that carried no quality scores. Clones were read by immunoSEQ multiplex PCR, and TCRdb kept only the in-frame ones, dropping some. The V and J calls and the clone size are those of that table, but D and trimming were determined from the DNA. The sample contains 1.5 million to 1.9 million clones, 95% to 99% of which appear only once. Trimming left V 4 bases short and J 4 bases short, with 22 bases between. The CDR3 has 17 amino acids. Germline CDR1 is SGHVS and CDR2 is FNYEAQ.

The chain joins TRBV7-6 to TRBJ2-5; TRBD1 might be the D (6 bases). The source of this sequence is a man aged 30 to 39 in good health. The sequencing input was naive CD4+ T cells sorted from blood. Subset given: CD45RA+ positively selected. DNA of the CDR3: TGTGCCAGCAGCTCGTTGTTGCTAACAGGGTTTCGAGAGACCCAGTACTTC. Amino acid sequence: CASSSLLLTGFRETQYF.